This T cell receptor beta chain was captured in a study of immune evolution from preneoplasia to lung adenocarcinoma. Study-level results: Later-stage lesions seemingly showed higher T cell density and diversity than normal lung. Normal lung had the highest top T cell clone frequencies.

Libraries were prepared by immunoSEQ multiplex PCR; TCRdb keeps only in-frame clonotypes and omits some of them. Of 6,500 to 7,500 clones in the sample, roughly 75% are singletons; the top ten hold about 6%. This clone has a single count. Antigen unknown. Patient tissue came from resections in Japan or China, 2014–2017. H&E slides confirmed each diagnosis, reviewed by two pathologists independently. This CDR3 contains 14 residues. Trimming shortened V by 8 bases and J by 0 bases, and 14 bases separated the two germline ends. Germline CDR1 reads MNHNS; CDR2 reads SASEGT. The sequenced sample was FFPE adjacent normal lung tissue. The V and J genes are TRBV6-1 and TRBJ2-7; tentative D call: TRBD1 (6 bases). This sequence was found in a person aged 55 to 79 with lung adenocarcinoma. For the CDR3, the DNA is TGTGCCAGCGCCGGGGACATAAGCTCCTACGAGCAGTACTTC. This sequence encodes CASAGDISSYEQYF.